The 3 T cell receptor beta chains below all came from one sample that was sequenced in a study of shared clonotypes between healthy human individuals. Some clones are missing from TCRdb's copy, which holds only in-frame ones; the method was immunoSEQ multiplex PCR. The sample has around 2.5 million clones, 90% to 95% seen once; the top ten hold 0.36%. The source material was naive CD4+ T cells from PBMCs. Subset noted: CD45RA+ positively selected. Every receptor here comes from a man younger than 35 in good health. Some clones in this sample may be carry-over from other donors' samples.

The chain is built from TRBV15 and TRBJ2-1; 12 bases are shared with TRBD2. V dropped 5 bases and J dropped 6; count of bases not matched to a gene: 5. This CDR3 has 15 amino acids. Germline lookup yields CDR1 LNHNV and CDR2 YYDKDF (reference sequence). The CDR3 spells CATSGSSGRANEQFF. The CDR3 DNA sequence: TGTGCCACCAGCGGTTCTAGCGGGAGGGCCAATGAGCAGTTCTTC.

The V gene is TRBV6-6, the J gene TRBJ2-7; D remains ambiguous. CDR3 length equals 15 residues. Trimming stripped 4 bases from V and 1 base from J, with 14 bases between. Germline-derived CDR1 and CDR2 are MNHNY and SVGAGI (reference sequence). The CDR3 protein is CASSSLPSYSYEQYF. As DNA, the CDR3 is TGTGCCAGCAGTTCCCTCCCAAGCTATTCCTACGAGCAGTACTTC.

The chain carries TRBV2 and TRBJ2-7; D possibly corresponds to TRBD2 (5 bases). CDR3 length: 14 amino acids. V was cut by 4 bases and J by 3 bases, with 13 bases left in between. Germline values: CDR1 SNHLY, CDR2 FYNNEI. The DNA for the CDR3 is TGTGCCAGCAGTGTCCAGCGGTCGTACTACGAGCAGTACTTC. Translation: CASSVQRSYYEQYF.